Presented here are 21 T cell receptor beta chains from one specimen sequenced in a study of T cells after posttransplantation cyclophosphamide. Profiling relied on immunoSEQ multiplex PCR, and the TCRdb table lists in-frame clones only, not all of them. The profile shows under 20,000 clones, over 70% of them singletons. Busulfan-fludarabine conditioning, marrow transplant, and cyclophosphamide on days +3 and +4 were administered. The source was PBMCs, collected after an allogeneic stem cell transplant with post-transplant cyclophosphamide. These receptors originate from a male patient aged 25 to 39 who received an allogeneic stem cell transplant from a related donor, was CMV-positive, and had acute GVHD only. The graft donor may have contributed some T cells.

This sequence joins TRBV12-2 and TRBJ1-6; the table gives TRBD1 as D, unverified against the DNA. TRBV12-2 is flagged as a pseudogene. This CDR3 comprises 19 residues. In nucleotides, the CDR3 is TGTGCAAGTCGCCCGGACAGGGAAAACAAAAACTCCTATAATTCACCCCTCCACTTT. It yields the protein CASRPDRENKNSYNSPLHF.

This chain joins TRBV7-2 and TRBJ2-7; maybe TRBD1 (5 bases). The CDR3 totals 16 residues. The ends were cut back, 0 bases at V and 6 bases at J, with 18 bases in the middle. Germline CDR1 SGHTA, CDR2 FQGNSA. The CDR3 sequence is CASSLAPTGPLLEQYF. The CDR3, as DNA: TGTGCCAGCAGCTTAGCGCCCACAGGACCCCTACTCGAGCAGTACTTC.

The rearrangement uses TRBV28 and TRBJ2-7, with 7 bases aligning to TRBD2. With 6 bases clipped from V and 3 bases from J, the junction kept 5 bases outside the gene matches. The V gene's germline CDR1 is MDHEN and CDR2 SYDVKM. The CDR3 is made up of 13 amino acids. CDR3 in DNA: TGTGCCAGCAGGGGGGGGGTGGGCTACGAGCAGTACTTC. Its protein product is CASRGGVGYEQYF.

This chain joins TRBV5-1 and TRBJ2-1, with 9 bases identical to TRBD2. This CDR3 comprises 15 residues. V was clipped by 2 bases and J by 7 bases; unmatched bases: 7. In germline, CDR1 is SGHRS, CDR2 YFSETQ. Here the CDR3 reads CASSFGGGAYNEQFF. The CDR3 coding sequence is TGCGCCAGCAGCTTTGGCGGGGGGGCTTATAATGAGCAGTTCTTC.

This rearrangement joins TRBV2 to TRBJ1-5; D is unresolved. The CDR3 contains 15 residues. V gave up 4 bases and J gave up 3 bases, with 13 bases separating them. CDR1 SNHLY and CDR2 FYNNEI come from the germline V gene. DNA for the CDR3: TGTGCCAGCAGTGCCCTTCGGGGTGTCAATCAGCCCCAGCATTTT. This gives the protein CASSALRGVNQPQHF.

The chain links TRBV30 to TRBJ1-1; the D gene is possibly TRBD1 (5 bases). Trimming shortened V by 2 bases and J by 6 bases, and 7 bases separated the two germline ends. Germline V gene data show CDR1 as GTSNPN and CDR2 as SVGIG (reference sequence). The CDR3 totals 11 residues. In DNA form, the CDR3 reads TGTGCCTGGAGTAGACAGTCTGAAGCTTTCTTT. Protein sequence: CAWSRQSEAFF.

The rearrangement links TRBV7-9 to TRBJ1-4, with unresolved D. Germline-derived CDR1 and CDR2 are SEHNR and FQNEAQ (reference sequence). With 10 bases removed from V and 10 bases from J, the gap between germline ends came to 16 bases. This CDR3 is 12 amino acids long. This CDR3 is CAIPIELGKLFF. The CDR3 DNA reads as TGTGCCATCCCCATTGAACTTGGAAAACTGTTTTTT.

CDR3 region: CASSVGGLDLGSPLHF. CDR3 nucleotides: TGTGCCAGCAGTGTTGGAGGCCTCGACTTAGGGTCACCCCTCCACTTT. The rearrangement links TRBV2 to TRBJ1-6; D unclear. The V gene lost 4 bases and the J gene lost 10 bases, with 20 bases spanning the gap. The germline CDR1 and CDR2 sequences are SNHLY and FYNNEI. CDR3 length: 16 amino acids. Drawing the rest from reference TRBV2 and TRBJ1-6, the complete variable domain is EPEVTQTPSHQVTQMGQEVILRCVPISNHLYFYWYRQILGQKVEFLVSFYNNEISEKSEIFDDQFSVERPDGSNFTLKIRSTKLEDSAMYFCASSVGGLDLGSPLHFGNGTRLTVT.

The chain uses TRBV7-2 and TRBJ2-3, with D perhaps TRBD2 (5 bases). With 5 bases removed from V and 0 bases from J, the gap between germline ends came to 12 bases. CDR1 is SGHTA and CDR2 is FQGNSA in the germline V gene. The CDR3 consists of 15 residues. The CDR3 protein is CASSLETTSTDTQYF. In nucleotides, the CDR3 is TGTGCCAGCAGCCTAGAGACTACCAGCACAGATACGCAGTATTTT.

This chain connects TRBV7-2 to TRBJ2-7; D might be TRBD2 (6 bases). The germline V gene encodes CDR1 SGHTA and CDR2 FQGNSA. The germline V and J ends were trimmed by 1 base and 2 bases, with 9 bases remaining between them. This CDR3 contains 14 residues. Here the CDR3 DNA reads TGTGCCAGCAGCTTAGAACTAGCAGCCTACGAGCAGTACTTC. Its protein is CASSLELAAYEQYF.

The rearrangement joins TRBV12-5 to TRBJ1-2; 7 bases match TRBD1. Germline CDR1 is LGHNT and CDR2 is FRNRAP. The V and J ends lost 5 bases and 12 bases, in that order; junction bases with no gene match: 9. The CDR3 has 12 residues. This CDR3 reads CASGGQARGHTF. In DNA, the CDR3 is TGTGCTAGTGGTGGACAGGCTCGGGGACACACCTTC.

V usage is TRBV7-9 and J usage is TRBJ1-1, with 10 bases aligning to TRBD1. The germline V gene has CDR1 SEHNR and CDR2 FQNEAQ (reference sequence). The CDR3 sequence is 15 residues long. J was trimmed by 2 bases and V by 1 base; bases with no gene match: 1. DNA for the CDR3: TGTGCCAGCAGCTTAGTGACAGGGGGCAACACTGAAGCTTTCTTT. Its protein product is CASSLVTGGNTEAFF.

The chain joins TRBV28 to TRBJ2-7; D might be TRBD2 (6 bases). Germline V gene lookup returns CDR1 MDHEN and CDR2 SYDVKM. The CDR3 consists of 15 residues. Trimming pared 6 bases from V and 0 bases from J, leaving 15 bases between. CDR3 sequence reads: CASRHGSRYSYEQYF. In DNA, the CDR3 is TGTGCCAGCAGGCACGGGAGCCGCTACTCCTACGAGCAGTACTTC. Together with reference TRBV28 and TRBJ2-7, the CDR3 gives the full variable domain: DVKVTQSSRYLVKRTGEKVFLECVQDMDHENMFWYRQDPGLGLRLIYFSYDVKMKEKGDIPEGYSVSREKKERFSLILESASTNQTSMYLCASRHGSRYSYEQYFGPGTRLTVT.

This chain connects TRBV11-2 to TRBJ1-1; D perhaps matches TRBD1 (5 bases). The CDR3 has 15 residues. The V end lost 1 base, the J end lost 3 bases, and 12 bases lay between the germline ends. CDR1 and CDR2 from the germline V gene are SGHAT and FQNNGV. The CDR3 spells CASSLVSGGDTEAFF. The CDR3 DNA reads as TGTGCCAGCAGCTTAGTATCCGGGGGTGACACTGAAGCTTTCTTT. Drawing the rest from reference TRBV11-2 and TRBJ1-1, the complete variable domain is EAGVAQSPRYKIIEKRQSVAFWCNPISGHATLYWYQQILGQGPKLLIQFQNNGVVDDSQLPKDRFSAERLKGVDSTLKIQPAKLEDSAVYLCASSLVSGGDTEAFFGQGTRLTVV.

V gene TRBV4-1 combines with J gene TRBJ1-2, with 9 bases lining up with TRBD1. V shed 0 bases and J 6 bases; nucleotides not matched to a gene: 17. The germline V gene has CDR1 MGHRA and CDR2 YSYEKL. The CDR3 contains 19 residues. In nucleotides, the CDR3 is TGCGCCAGCAGCCAAGAGGGAGGGGACAGGGTCAGACCTTGGGATGGCTACACCTTC. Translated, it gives CASSQEGGDRVRPWDGYTF.

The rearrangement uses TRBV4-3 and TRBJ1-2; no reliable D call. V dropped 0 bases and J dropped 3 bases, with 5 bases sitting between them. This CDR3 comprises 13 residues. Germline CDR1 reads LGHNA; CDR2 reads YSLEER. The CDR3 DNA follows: TGCGCCAGCAGCCAAGATGCGTACTATGGCTACACCTTC. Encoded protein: CASSQDAYYGYTF.

The CDR3 DNA reads TGTGCCAGCAGGGAATCACAGGTTCACGGCTACACCTTC. Its translation is CASRESQVHGYTF. The chain is built from TRBV28 and TRBJ1-2, with D maybe TRBD1 (5 bases). Trimming took 6 bases from V and 8 from J, leaving 16 bases between them. CDR1 and CDR2 from the germline V gene are MDHEN and SYDVKM. The CDR3 is 13 residues long.

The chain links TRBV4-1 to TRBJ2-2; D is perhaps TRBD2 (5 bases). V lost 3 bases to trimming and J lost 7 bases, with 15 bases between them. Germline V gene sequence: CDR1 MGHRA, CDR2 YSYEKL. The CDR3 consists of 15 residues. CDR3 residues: CASSQAGARVGELFF. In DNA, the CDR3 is TGCGCCAGCAGCCAGGCCGGAGCGAGGGTCGGGGAGCTGTTTTTT.

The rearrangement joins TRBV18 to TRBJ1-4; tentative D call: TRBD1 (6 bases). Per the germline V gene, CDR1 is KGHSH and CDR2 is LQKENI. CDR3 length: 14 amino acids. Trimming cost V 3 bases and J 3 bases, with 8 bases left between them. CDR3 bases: TGTGCCAGCTCACCGAGGACAGCTAATGAAAAACTGTTTTTT. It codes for CASSPRTANEKLFF.

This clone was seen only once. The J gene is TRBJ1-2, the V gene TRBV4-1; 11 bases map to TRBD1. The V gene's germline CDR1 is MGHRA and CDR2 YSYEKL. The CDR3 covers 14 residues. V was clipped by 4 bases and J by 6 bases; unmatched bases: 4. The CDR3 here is CASSLQGQGDGYTF. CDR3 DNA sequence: TGCGCCAGCAGCCTACAGGGACAGGGGGATGGCTACACCTTC.

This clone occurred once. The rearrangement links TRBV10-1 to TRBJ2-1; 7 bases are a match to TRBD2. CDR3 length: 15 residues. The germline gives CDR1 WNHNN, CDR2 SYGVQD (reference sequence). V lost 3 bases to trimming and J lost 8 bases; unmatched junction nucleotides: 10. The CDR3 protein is CASSERRGTLDEQFF. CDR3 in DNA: TGCGCCAGCAGTGAACGGCGGGGGACCTTAGATGAGCAGTTCTTC.